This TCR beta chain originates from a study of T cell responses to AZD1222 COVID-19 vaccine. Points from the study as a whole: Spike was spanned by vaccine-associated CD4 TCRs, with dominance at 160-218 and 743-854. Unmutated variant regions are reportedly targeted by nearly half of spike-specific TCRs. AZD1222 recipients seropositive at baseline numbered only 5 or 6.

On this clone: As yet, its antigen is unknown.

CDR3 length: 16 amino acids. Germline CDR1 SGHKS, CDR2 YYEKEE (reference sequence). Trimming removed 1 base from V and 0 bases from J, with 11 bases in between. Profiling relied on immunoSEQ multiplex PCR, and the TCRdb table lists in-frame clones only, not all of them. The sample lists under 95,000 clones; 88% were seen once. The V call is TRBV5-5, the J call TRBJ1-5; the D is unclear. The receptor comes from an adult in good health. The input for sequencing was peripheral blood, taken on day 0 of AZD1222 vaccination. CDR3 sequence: CASSLRAHYSNQPQHF. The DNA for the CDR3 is TGTGCCAGCAGCTTGAGGGCACATTATAGCAATCAGCCCCAGCATTTT.